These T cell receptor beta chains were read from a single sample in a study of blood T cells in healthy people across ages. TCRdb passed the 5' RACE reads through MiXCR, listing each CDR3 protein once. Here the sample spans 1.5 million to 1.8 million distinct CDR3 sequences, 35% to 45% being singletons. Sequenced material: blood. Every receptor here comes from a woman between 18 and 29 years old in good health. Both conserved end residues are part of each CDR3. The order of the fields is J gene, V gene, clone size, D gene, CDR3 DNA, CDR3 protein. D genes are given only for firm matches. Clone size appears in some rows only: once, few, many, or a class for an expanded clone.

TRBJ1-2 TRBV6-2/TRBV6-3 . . TGTGCCAGCAGCCCCAGTTCGAGTTTGAATGGCTACACCTTC CASSPSSSLNGYTF
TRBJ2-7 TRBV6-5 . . TGTGCCAGCAGCTTACAGGGAGATCCCTTCTACGAGCAGTACTTC CASSLQGDPFYEQYF
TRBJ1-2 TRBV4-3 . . TGCGCCAGCAGCCAAGATCGGCAAATCTATGGCTACACCTTC CASSQDRQIYGYTF
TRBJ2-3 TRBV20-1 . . TGCAGTGCTAGAGAGTCAAGGCCGGACCTATACACAGATACGCAGTATTTT CSARESRPDLYTDTQYF
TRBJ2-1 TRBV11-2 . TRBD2 TGTGCCAGCAGCTTAGTAATTAGCGGGGGAAGCAATGAGCGGTTCTTC CASSLVISGGSNERFF
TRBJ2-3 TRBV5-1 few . TGCGCCAGCAGCGTGGTCCCGTCAAACACAGATACGCAGTATTTT CASSVVPSNTDTQYF
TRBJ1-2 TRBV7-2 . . TGTGCCAGCAGCTTATCAGGCAGCACTAACTGTGGCTACACCTTC CASSLSGSTNCGYTF
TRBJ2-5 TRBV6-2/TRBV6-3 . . TGTGCCAGCAGTTGGGCGGTTTTGAAAGAGACCCAGTACTTC CASSWAVLKETQYF
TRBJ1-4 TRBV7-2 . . TGTGCCAGCAGCCGAGGGGGGGCTAATGAAAAACTGTTTTTT CASSRGGANEKLFF
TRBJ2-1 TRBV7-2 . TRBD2 TGTGCCAGCAGCTTAGAGCGGGGGCTCTATCAGGCGCAGTTCTTC CASSLERGLYQAQFF
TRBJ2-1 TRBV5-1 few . TGCGCCAGCAGACCCGTCTCTAGGGCCAATGAGCAGTTCTTC CASRPVSRANEQFF
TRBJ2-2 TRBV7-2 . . TGTGCCAGCAGAACCCCGGGACGCGTGCTGTTTTTT CASRTPGRVLFF
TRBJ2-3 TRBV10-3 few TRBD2 TGTGCCATCAGTGAGGGCGGGGGGGAGAAAGATACGCAGTATTTT CAISEGGGEKDTQYF
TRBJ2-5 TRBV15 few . TGTGCCACCAAACTCCCTACAGGGCCTCAAGAGACCCAGTACTTC CATKLPTGPQETQYF
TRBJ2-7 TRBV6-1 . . TGTGCCAGCTGTAAGGAGCAGGGACACTCCTACGAGCAGTACTTC CASCKEQGHSYEQYF
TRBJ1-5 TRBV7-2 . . TGTGCCAGCAGCCTTGCTGTCCTTAGCAGTCAGCCCCAGCATTTT CASSLAVLSSQPQHF
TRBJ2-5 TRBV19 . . TGTGCCAGTAGTATTGCTCGGACTAAAGAGACCCAGTACTTC CASSIARTKETQYF
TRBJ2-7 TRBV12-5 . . TGTGTTAGTGGTTTGAACCTAGCTCTCCACGAGCAGTACTTC CVSGLNLALHEQYF
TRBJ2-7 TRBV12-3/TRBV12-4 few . TGTGCCAGCAGTTTAGTTGGTACGGCCCAGGACGAGCAGTACTTC CASSLVGTAQDEQYF
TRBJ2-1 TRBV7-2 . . TGTGCCAGCAGCTTAGACAGGGCTAACAATGAGCAGTTCTTC CASSLDRANNEQFF
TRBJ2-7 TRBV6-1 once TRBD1 TGTGCCAGCAGTAGAACCGGGACAGCCCCCTACGAGCAGTGCTTC CASSRTGTAPYEQCF
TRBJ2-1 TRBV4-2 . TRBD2 TGTGCCAGCAGCCAGCGCTATTTTTTAGGGACTAGCGGGAGGGACGAAAACAATGCGCAGTTCTTC CASSQRYFLGTSGRDENNAQFF
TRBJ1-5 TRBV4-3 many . TGCGCCAGCAGCCAAGAATTGGGGTTTCAGCCCCAGCATTTT CASSQELGFQPQHF
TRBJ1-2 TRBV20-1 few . TGCAGTGCTAAATTAGGCAACTATGGCTACACCTTC CSAKLGNYGYTF
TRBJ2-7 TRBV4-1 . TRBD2 TGCGCCAGCAGCCAAGAGGGACTAGCGGGGGAGCAGTACTTC CASSQEGLAGEQYF
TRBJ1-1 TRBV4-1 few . TGCGCCAGCAGCCAAGAAGGGTGGGGCGGGGGGCGACGTGAAGCTTTCTTT CASSQEGWGGGRREAFF
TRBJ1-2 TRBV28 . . TGTGCCAGCAGTGTTTCGGCGGGGCCACGATTCTTAGCCCCCGATGGCTACACCTTC CASSVSAGPRFLAPDGYTF
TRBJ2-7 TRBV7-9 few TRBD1 TGTGCCAGCAGCTTAAAGACAGGGGGCCTCTCCTACGAGCAGTACTTC CASSLKTGGLSYEQYF
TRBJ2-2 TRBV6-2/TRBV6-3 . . TGTGCCAGCAGTCTAGGGCGGGTCTCCGGGGAGCTGTTTTTT CASSLGRVSGELFF
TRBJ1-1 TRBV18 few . TGTGCCAGCTCACCACCGGTTGGTGGGACTGAAGCTTTCTTT CASSPPVGGTEAFF
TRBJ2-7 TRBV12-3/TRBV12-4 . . TGTGCCAGCAGTTGGTGGGGGCGCTCCTACAATGAGCAGTACTTC CASSWWGRSYNEQYF
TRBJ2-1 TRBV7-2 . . TGTGCCAGCAGCTTACCCCCCTGGGAAACCTACAATGAGCAGTTCTTC CASSLPPWETYNEQFF
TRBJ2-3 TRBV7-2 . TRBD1 TGTGCCAGCAGTTACCGGACAGGGGGCTCAGATACGCAGTATTTT CASSYRTGGSDTQYF
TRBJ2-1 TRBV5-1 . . TGCGCCAGCAGCTTCCCGGGACTTCACTACAATGAGCAGTTCTTC CASSFPGLHYNEQFF
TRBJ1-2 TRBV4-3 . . TGCGCCAACAGCCAAGATTCGAGTCGCTACTACGGCTACACCTTC CANSQDSSRYYGYTF
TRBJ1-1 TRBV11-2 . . TGTGCCAGCAGCTTAGGAGGGAGGGGAATGAACACTGAAGCTTTCTTT CASSLGGRGMNTEAFF
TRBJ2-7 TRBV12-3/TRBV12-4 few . TGTGCCAGCAGTTATGACAGTCACGAGCAGTACTTC CASSYDSHEQYF
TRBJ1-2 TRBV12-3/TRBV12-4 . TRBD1 TGTGCCAGCAGTCCCAACCGAGGGGAGACAGGGGTATTTGGCTACACCTTC CASSPNRGETGVFGYTF
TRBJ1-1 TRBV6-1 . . TGTGCCAGCGGGGTGCCTCCCATGAACACTGAAGCTTTCTTT CASGVPPMNTEAFF
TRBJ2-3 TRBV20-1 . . TGCAGTGCCTTCAGGCCGGGGGGCAGCACAGATACGCAGTATTTT CSAFRPGGSTDTQYF
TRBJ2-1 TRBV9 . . TGTGCCAGCAGCGTAAGTCAGCAAGAGACCCAGTTCTTC CASSVSQQETQFF
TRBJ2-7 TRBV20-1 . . TGCAGTGCTAGAGATTCAACAGCTGCCTCCTACGAGCAGTACTTC CSARDSTAASYEQYF
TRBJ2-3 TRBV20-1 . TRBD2 TGCAGTGCTAGAACCCGGGACTACAACACAGATACGCAGTATTTT CSARTRDYNTDTQYF
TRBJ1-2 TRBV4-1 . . TGCGCCAGCAGCCAAGAGACTTACCAAGTTACCTATGGCTACACCTTC CASSQETYQVTYGYTF
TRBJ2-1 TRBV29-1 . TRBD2 TGCAGCGTTGAAATGAGACTAGCCGGGCACAATGAGCAGTTCTTC CSVEMRLAGHNEQFF
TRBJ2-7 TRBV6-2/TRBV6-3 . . TGTGCCAGCAGGCCGAGACAGGCCGCGCAGTACTTC CASRPRQAAQYF
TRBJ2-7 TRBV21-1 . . TGTGCCAGCATCGGGACTAGCGGGAATACCCACGAGCAGTACTTC CASIGTSGNTHEQYF
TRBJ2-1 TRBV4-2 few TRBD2 TGTGCCAGCAGCCAAGAGACTAGCGGTACCTACAATGAGCAGTTCTTC CASSQETSGTYNEQFF
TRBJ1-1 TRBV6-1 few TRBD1 TGTGCCAGCAGGGGACAGGGGGCGACTGAAGCTTTCTTT CASRGQGATEAFF
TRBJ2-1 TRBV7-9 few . TGTGCCAGCAGCTCAAGAGGGGGGTTCGATGAGCAGTTCTTC CASSSRGGFDEQFF
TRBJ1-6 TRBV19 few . TGTGCCAGTAGTATGTGGGGAAATTCACCCCTCCACTTT CASSMWGNSPLHF
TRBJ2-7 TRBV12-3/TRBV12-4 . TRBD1 TGTGCCAGCAGGCAACCGGGACAGGGGGCTGGCGAGCAGTACTTC CASRQPGQGAGEQYF
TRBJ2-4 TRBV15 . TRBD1 TGTGCCACCAGCAGAGCGGCTTGGGGACAGGACGAAGCCAAAAACATTCAGTACTTC CATSRAAWGQDEAKNIQYF
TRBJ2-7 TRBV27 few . TGTGCCAGCAGTCTGTACAGGGGAGGGGGTTTGTACGAGCAGTACTTC CASSLYRGGGLYEQYF
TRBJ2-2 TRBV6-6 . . TGTGCCAGCAGTCCCGGGGGAGGGGAGCTGTTTTTT CASSPGGGELFF